This T cell receptor (beta chain) was documented in a study of T-cell reconstitution after alpha-beta-depleted transplantation in children. Findings of the study overall: Reportedly, only several hundred clones from non-depleted graft cells drove alpha-beta T-cell counts at about two months. After transplant, high TCRbeta diversity at day 60 in some patients arose from surviving recipient T cells and thymic progenitors. Once a year had passed after transplant, T-cell counts and diversity came mostly from newly produced T cells.

The CDR3 is 15 amino acids. Germline V gene data show CDR1 as SGHRS and CDR2 as YFSETQ. V was pared by 5 bases and J by 4 bases, with 11 bases of the junction left unmatched. This clonotype was detected ten times or more. As yet, its antigen is unknown. The TCRbeta library was prepared with unique molecular identifiers. TCRdb itself ran the PCR reads through MiXCR, one entry per CDR3 protein. The sample lists 330,000 or so distinct CDR3 sequences, roughly a tenth occurring once. Sequenced here: PBMCs, sampled before TCRalphabeta/CD19-depleted stem cell transplant. The rearrangement uses TRBV5-1 and TRBJ1-2; 7 nucleotides align to TRBD1. The sequence came from a boy under three years old with acute myeloid leukemia, due to receive a stem cell transplant. This chain's CDR3 is CASSPGTATLYGYTF. The CDR3, as DNA: TGCGCCAGCAGTCCCGGGACAGCAACTCTCTATGGCTACACCTTC. Supplemented by reference TRBV5-1 and TRBJ1-2, the full variable domain reads KAGVTQTPRYLIKTRGQQVTLSCSPISGHRSVSWYQQTPGQGLQFLFEYFSETQRNKGNFPGRFSGRQFSNSRSEMNVSTLELGDSALYLCASSPGTATLYGYTFGSGTRLTVV.